Listed below are T cell receptor beta chains from one sample, sequenced in a study of cytomegalovirus exposure and HLA in healthy donors. Clones were read by immunoSEQ multiplex PCR, and TCRdb kept only the in-frame ones, dropping some. Of approximately 180,000 clones listed, approximately 78% are singletons. The sequenced sample consisted of PBMCs. The receptors come from a human donor in good health. The CDR3 runs from the conserved cysteine through the conserved F or W. Fields, in order: V gene, D gene, clone size, J gene, CDR3 DNA, CDR3 protein. The D gene is left open where the match is weak. Part of the rows lack a size; the others show once, few, many or a class for expanded clones.

V: TRBV5-1
D: TRBD2
size: .
J: TRBJ2-1
DNA: TGCGCCAGCAGCCCCCTAGCGGGGGGGCCCGATGAGCAGTTCTTC
CDR3: CASSPLAGGPDEQFF

V: TRBV6-5
D: TRBD1
size: .
J: TRBJ1-2
DNA: TGTGCCAGCAACCCGGGACAGGGGCTTGGCTACACCTTC
CDR3: CASNPGQGLGYTF

V: TRBV15
D: TRBD1
size: .
J: TRBJ2-7
DNA: TGTGCCACCAGCAGACTGACAGGGTCCTACGAGCAGTACTTC
CDR3: CATSRLTGSYEQYF

V: TRBV1
D: .
size: .
J: TRBJ2-7
DNA: TGCACCAGCAGCCAAGCGGGGGTAGCGGGGGTGCACTCCTACGAGCAGTACTTC
CDR3: CTSSQAGVAGVHSYEQYF

V: TRBV2
D: TRBD1
size: few
J: TRBJ2-5
DNA: TGTGCCAGCACTCGGGACAGCCAAGAGACCCAGTACTTC
CDR3: CASTRDSQETQYF

V: TRBV5-4
D: .
size: .
J: TRBJ2-2
DNA: TGTGCCAGCAGCCCGCCACAGGGGGGGTCGATCACCGGGGAGCTGTTTTTT
CDR3: CASSPPQGGSITGELFF

V: TRBV30
D: TRBD1
size: .
J: TRBJ1-4
DNA: TGTGCCTGGAGTGGGGGACAGGGGGCTTATGAAAAACTGTTTTTT
CDR3: CAWSGGQGAYEKLFF

V: TRBV30
D: TRBD2
size: .
J: TRBJ2-3
DNA: TGTGCCTGGAGTGTAGGATTGCGGGGGGGTCGGGCAGATACGCAGTATTTT
CDR3: CAWSVGLRGGRADTQYF

V: TRBV6-5
D: .
size: .
J: TRBJ1-1
DNA: TGTGCCAGCAGTCACCCGGTGTCCACTGAAGCTTTCTTT
CDR3: CASSHPVSTEAFF

V: TRBV12-2
D: .
size: .
J: TRBJ1-1
DNA: TGTGCAAGTCGCCCACAGGGGGGACCTACTCGTGAAGCTTTCTTT
CDR3: CASRPQGGPTREAFF

V: TRBV6-5
D: TRBD1
size: once
J: TRBJ1-2
DNA: TGTGCCAGCAGTAATGGACAGGGGAGAGATGGCTACACCTTC
CDR3: CASSNGQGRDGYTF

V: TRBV7-9
D: .
size: once
J: TRBJ1-5
DNA: TGTGCCAGCAGCTTAGAGATCAGTAATCAGCCCCAGCATTTT
CDR3: CASSLEISNQPQHF

V: TRBV30
D: .
size: .
J: TRBJ2-1
DNA: TGTGCCTCGGGACTCTCCTACAATGAGCAGTTCTTC
CDR3: CASGLSYNEQFF

V: TRBV9
D: .
size: .
J: TRBJ1-1
DNA: TGTGCCAGCTCAACTCGGGACTCTATGAACACTGAAGCTTTCTTT
CDR3: CASSTRDSMNTEAFF

V: TRBV9
D: TRBD2
size: .
J: TRBJ2-1
DNA: TGTGCCAGCAGCGCATTTAGCGGGGGGGCCAATGAGCAGTTCTTC
CDR3: CASSAFSGGANEQFF

V: TRBV6-1
D: TRBD1
size: .
J: TRBJ1-6
DNA: TGTGCCAGCAGTGACGCCTTAGTTACAGGGGGCGCAGGGAATTCACCCCTCCACTTT
CDR3: CASSDALVTGGAGNSPLHF

V: TRBV7-9
D: TRBD1
size: .
J: TRBJ1-6
DNA: TGTGCCAGCAGTCCAGACAGGGTAACGTCACCCCTCCACTTT
CDR3: CASSPDRVTSPLHF

V: TRBV29-1
D: TRBD2
size: .
J: TRBJ2-3
DNA: TGCAGCGTTGAAACCAGCGGGGGGACAGATACGCAGTATTTT
CDR3: CSVETSGGTDTQYF

V: TRBV27
D: TRBD1
size: .
J: TRBJ1-1
DNA: TGTGCCAGCAGTTTATACAGGGGTAAAGCTTTCTTT
CDR3: CASSLYRGKAFF

V: TRBV5-5
D: TRBD2
size: .
J: TRBJ2-5
DNA: TGTGCCAGCAGGCTCTCTAGCGGGGTCCAAGAGACCCAGTACTTC
CDR3: CASRLSSGVQETQYF

V: TRBV5-4
D: .
size: .
J: TRBJ1-2
DNA: TGTGCCAGCAGCTTGGTTAGGGGCCCACGCGCCCTAGGCTACACCTTC
CDR3: CASSLVRGPRALGYTF

V: TRBV10-3
D: TRBD1
size: once
J: TRBJ2-7
DNA: TGTGCCATCAGGAACCGGGACAGCTACGAGCAGTACTTC
CDR3: CAIRNRDSYEQYF

V: TRBV7-2
D: .
size: .
J: TRBJ2-7
DNA: TGTGCCAGCAGCGCCGGGACTCACTACGAGCAGTACTTC
CDR3: CASSAGTHYEQYF

V: TRBV10-2
D: .
size: few
J: TRBJ2-7
DNA: TGCGCCAGCAGTGACAACTCCTACGAGCAGTACTTC
CDR3: CASSDNSYEQYF

V: TRBV19
D: .
size: few
J: TRBJ1-1
DNA: TGTGCCAGTACCATTCGGGGAGCGAACACTGAAGCTTTCTTT
CDR3: CASTIRGANTEAFF

V: TRBV14
D: TRBD1
size: few
J: TRBJ2-7
DNA: TGTGCCAGCAGCCAAGGCCGGGACAGAGTATTCGAGCAGTACTTC
CDR3: CASSQGRDRVFEQYF

V: TRBV11-3
D: .
size: .
J: TRBJ1-1
DNA: TGTGCCAGCAGCTTAGACGGGAACACTGAAGCTTTCTTT
CDR3: CASSLDGNTEAFF

V: TRBV9
D: TRBD2
size: few
J: TRBJ2-7
DNA: TGTGCCAGCAGCTCAGAGGGAGGGGACGAGCAGTACTTC
CDR3: CASSSEGGDEQYF

V: TRBV6-5
D: TRBD2
size: .
J: TRBJ2-7
DNA: TGTGCCAGCAGACGAGAAGGTAGCGGGGGCTACGAGCAGTACTTC
CDR3: CASRREGSGGYEQYF

V: TRBV5-1
D: .
size: .
J: TRBJ1-5
DNA: TGCGCCAGCAGCCCCGGACTGAACAATCAGCCCCAGCATTTT
CDR3: CASSPGLNNQPQHF

V: TRBV4-3
D: .
size: .
J: TRBJ2-7
DNA: TGCGCCAGCAGCCAAGTCGAAGAGGCCAACGAGCAGTACTTC
CDR3: CASSQVEEANEQYF

V: TRBV6-6
D: TRBD1
size: few
J: TRBJ2-5
DNA: TGTGCCAGCAGTTACGGGGGGACAGGGGAAGGAGAGACCCAGTACTTC
CDR3: CASSYGGTGEGETQYF

V: TRBV15
D: TRBD1
size: .
J: TRBJ2-1
DNA: TGTGCCACCAGCAGAGATTGGCGGACAGGGTTGTCGTTGAATGAGCAGTTCTTC
CDR3: CATSRDWRTGLSLNEQFF

V: TRBV4-2
D: .
size: few
J: TRBJ1-1
DNA: TGTGCCAGCAGCCAAGAACCGGGTGGCACTGAAGCTTTCTTT
CDR3: CASSQEPGGTEAFF

V: TRBV11-2
D: .
size: .
J: TRBJ2-7
DNA: TGTGCCAGCAGCTTAATTTCGGCCTACGAGCAGTACTTC
CDR3: CASSLISAYEQYF

V: TRBV4-3
D: TRBD2
size: once
J: TRBJ2-7
DNA: TGCGCCAGCAGCCAATCGGGGACTAGCGGCTACGAGCAGTACTTC
CDR3: CASSQSGTSGYEQYF

V: TRBV27
D: .
size: few
J: TRBJ2-7
DNA: TGTGCCAGCAGTTTAGAGGCAAGGAAGTACCCCTACGAGCAGTACTTC
CDR3: CASSLEARKYPYEQYF

V: TRBV5-6
D: .
size: many
J: TRBJ2-3
DNA: TGTGCCAGCAGTCTCCTCATCCCTGAGGGAGATACGCAGTATTTT
CDR3: CASSLLIPEGDTQYF

V: TRBV6-5
D: TRBD1
size: once
J: TRBJ1-2
DNA: TGTGCCAGCAGTTACGGGGGACAGGGGGTGTTGTATGGCTACACCTTC
CDR3: CASSYGGQGVLYGYTF

V: TRBV5-1
D: TRBD1
size: .
J: TRBJ2-7
DNA: TGCGCCAGCAGCACACGACAGGGGGGGAACTTC
CDR3: CASSTRQGGNF

V: TRBV27
D: TRBD1
size: .
J: TRBJ2-7
DNA: TGTGCCAGCAGTTTGACAGGGTCCGAGCAGTACTTC
CDR3: CASSLTGSEQYF

V: TRBV25-1
D: TRBD1
size: .
J: TRBJ1-2
DNA: TGTGCCAGCAGTGACCCCGGCTACAGGGGGGGCTTGAATGGCTACCCCTTC
CDR3: CASSDPGYRGGLNGYPF

V: TRBV9
D: TRBD2
size: .
J: TRBJ2-3
DNA: TGTGCCAGCAGCGTAGCTCGGACTAGCGGAAGCACAGATACGCAGTATTTT
CDR3: CASSVARTSGSTDTQYF

V: TRBV7-6
D: TRBD1
size: .
J: TRBJ1-4
DNA: TGTGCCAGCAGCTTAAAGAGGGACAGGATGAAAGTTAATGAAAAACTGTTTTTT
CDR3: CASSLKRDRMKVNEKLFF

V: TRBV9
D: TRBD1
size: .
J: TRBJ2-7
DNA: TGTGCCAGCAGCGCAGATCCAGGGGGCAGCTCCTACGAGCAGTACTTC
CDR3: CASSADPGGSSYEQYF

V: TRBV12-5
D: .
size: .
J: TRBJ2-7
DNA: TGTGCTAGTGGGGGGCTCAGGATCTCTGGTTACTACGAGCAGTACTTC
CDR3: CASGGLRISGYYEQYF

V: TRBV7-6
D: .
size: .
J: TRBJ2-7
DNA: TGTGCCAGCAGCGCTGGGGGGTACGAGCAGTACTTC
CDR3: CASSAGGYEQYF